This TCR beta chain comes out of a study of T cells after yellow fever vaccination. Making TCR cDNA involved 5'RACE template switching, which added UMIs and a universal primer site. TCRdb ran MiXCR on the 5' RACE reads and lists one entry per CDR3 protein. This sample has a few hundred thousand distinct CDR3 sequences; approximately 3.2% occur once, and the top ten carry under 3.5%. Germline-derived CDR1 and CDR2 are LGHDT and YNNKEL (reference sequence). The CDR3 totals 16 residues. This clonotype was observed many times. Mismatch with germline at one junction end may stem from a read error. The sequences come from CD4+ T cells sorted from PBMCs, collected 10 days after the yellow fever booster vaccination. The rearrangement uses TRBV3-1 and TRBJ1-6; D ambiguous. The source of this sequence is a man younger than 35 who received the YFV17D yellow fever vaccine. CDR3 DNA: TGTGCCAGCAGCGAAGAACGCTCGGGCTATAATTCACCCCTCCACTTT. Its translation: CASSEERSGYNSPLHF.